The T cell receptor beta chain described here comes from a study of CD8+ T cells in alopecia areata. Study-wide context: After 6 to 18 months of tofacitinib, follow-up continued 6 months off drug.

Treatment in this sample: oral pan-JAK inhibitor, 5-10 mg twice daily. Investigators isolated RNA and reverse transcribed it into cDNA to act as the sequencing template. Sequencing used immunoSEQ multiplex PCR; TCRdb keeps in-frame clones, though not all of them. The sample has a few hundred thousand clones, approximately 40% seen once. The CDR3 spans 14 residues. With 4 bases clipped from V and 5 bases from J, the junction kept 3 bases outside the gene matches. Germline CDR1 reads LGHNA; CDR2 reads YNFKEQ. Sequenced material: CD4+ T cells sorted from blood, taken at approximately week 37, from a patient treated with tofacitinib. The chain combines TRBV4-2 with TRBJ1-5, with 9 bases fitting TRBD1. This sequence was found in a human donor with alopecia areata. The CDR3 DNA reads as TGTGCCAGCAGCCTCCGACAGGGGGATCAGCCCCAGCATTTT. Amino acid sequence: CASSLRQGDQPQHF.